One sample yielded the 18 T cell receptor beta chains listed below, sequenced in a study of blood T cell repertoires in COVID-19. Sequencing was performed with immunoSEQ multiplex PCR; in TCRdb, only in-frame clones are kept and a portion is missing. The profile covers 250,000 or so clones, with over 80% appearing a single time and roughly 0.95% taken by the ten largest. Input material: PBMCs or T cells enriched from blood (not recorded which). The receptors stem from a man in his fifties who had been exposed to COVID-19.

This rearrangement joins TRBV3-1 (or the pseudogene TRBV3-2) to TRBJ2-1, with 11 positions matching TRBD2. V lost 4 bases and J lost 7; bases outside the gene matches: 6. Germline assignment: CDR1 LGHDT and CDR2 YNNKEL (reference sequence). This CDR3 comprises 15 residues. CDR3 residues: CASSLLAGVLNEQFF. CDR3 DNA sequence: TGTGCCAGCAGCCTACTAGCGGGAGTTTTAAATGAGCAGTTCTTC.

The chain's CDR3 is CASSLNRGDEQYF. CDR3 coding DNA: TGCGCCAGCAGCTTGAACAGGGGTGACGAGCAGTACTTC. V and J are TRBV5-1 and TRBJ2-7; the match to TRBD1 covers 7 bases. CDR3 length: 13 residues. Germline V gives CDR1 SGHRS, CDR2 YFSETQ. After removal of 1 base from V and 5 bases from J, the junction contained 3 bases not matched to a gene.

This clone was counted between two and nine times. This CDR3 is CASSQREPKPEAFF. CDR3 DNA sequence: TGTGCCAGCAGCCAACGAGAGCCCAAGCCCGAAGCTTTCTTT. The chain recombines TRBV7-9 with TRBJ1-1, with D unresolved. Germline-derived CDR1 and CDR2 are SEHNR and FQNEAQ (reference sequence). CDR3 length: 14 amino acids. Deletions cut 5 bases from V and 8 bases from J, with 18 bases between.

In nucleotides, the CDR3 is TGCGCCAGCAGCCGCGGGATTTTAAATCAGCCCCAGCATTTT. It encodes CASSRGILNQPQHF. V usage is TRBV4-1 and J usage is TRBJ1-5; D unclear. Looked up from germline, CDR1 is MGHRA and CDR2 is YSYEKL. The V end was cut by 4 bases, the J end by 4 bases, with 11 bases between. The CDR3 length is 14 residues.

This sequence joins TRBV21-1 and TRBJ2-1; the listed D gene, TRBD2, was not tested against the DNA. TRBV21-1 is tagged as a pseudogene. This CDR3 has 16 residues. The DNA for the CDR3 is TGTGCCAGCAGCAAAGCCCGGCGGGAGTCGGTGGAGGAGCAGTTCTTC. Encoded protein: CASSKARRESVEEQFF.

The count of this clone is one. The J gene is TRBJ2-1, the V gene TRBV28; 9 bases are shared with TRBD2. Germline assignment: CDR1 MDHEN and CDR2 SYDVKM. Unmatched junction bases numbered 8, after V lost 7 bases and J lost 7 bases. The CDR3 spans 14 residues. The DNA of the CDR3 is TGTGCCAGCATCCCGGGACTAGCCCCTAATGAGCAGTTCTTC. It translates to CASIPGLAPNEQFF.

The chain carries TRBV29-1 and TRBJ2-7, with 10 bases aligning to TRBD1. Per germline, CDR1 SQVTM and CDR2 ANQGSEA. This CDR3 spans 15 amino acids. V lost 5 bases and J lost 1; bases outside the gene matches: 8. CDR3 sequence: CSVTRGQGSSYEQYF. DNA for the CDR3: TGCAGCGTTACGAGGGGACAGGGGTCGTCCTACGAGCAGTACTTC.

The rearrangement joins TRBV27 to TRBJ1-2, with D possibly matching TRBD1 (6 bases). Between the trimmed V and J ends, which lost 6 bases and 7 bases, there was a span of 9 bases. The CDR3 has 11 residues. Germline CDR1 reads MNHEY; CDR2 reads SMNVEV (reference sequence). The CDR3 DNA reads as TGTGCCAGCAGACAGGGTTTTGGCTACACCTTC. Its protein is CASRQGFGYTF.

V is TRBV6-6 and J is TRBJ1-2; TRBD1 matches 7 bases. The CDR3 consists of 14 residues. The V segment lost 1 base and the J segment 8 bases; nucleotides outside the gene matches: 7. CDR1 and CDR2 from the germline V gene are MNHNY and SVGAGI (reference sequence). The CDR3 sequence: CASSYFSRGYGYTF. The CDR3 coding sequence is TGTGCCAGCAGTTACTTTTCCAGGGGGTACGGCTACACCTTC.

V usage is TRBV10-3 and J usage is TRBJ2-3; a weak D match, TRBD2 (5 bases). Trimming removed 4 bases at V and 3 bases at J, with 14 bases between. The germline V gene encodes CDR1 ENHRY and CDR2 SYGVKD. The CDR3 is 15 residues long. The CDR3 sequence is CAISGSLGGTDTQYF. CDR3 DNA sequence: TGTGCCATCAGTGGTTCGCTCGGCGGGACAGATACGCAGTATTTT.

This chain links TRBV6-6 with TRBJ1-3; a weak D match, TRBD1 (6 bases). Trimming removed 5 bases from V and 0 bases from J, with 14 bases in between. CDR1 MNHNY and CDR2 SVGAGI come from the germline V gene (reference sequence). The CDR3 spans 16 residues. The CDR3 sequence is CASSQVGQASGNTIYF. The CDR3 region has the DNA TGTGCCAGCAGTCAAGTGGGACAAGCCTCTGGAAACACCATATATTTT.

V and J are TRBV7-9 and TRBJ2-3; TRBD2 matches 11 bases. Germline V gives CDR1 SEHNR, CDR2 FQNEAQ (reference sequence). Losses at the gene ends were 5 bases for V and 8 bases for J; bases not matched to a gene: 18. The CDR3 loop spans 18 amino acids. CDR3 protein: CASSPLPGLAGGGGTQYF. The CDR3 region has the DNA TGTGCCAGCAGCCCTCTTCCGGGGCTAGCGGGGGGAGGTGGTACGCAGTATTTT.

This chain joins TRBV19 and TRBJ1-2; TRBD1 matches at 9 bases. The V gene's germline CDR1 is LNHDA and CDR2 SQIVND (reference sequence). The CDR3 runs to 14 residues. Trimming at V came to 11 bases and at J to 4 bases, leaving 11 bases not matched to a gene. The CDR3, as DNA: TGTGCCGTTAGACAGGGGGGCGCCACCTATGGCTACACCTTC. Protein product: CAVRQGGATYGYTF.

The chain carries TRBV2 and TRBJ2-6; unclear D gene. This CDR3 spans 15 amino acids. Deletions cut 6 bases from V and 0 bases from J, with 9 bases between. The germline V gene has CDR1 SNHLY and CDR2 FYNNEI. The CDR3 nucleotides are TGTGCCAGCAGACAAACCAGCTCTGGGGCCAACGTCCTGACTTTC. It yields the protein CASRQTSSGANVLTF.

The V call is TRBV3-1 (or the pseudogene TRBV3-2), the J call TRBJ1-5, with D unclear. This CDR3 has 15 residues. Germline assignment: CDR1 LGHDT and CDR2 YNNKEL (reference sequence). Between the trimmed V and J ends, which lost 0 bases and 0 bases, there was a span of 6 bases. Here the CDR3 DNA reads TGTGCCAGCAGCCAAGAGTACAGTAGCAATCAGCCCCAGCATTTT. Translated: CASSQEYSSNQPQHF.

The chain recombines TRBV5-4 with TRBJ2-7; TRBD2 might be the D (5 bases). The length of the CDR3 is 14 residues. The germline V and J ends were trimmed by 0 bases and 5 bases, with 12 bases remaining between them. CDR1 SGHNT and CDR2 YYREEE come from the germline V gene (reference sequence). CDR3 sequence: CASSLGPGEDEQYV. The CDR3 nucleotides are TGTGCCAGCAGCTTGGGTCCCGGGGAAGACGAGCAGTACGTC.

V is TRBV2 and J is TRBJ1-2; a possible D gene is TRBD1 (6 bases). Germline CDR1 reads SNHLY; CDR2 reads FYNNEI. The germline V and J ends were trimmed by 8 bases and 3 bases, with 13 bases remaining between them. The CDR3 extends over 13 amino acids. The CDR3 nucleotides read TGTGCCAGCCAATCATCAGGGGACTATGGCTACACCTTC. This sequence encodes CASQSSGDYGYTF.

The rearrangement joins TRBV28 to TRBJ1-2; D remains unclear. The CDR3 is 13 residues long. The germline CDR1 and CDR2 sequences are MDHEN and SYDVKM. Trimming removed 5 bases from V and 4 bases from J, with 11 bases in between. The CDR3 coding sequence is TGTGCCAGCAGTCCAGACATTTCCTATGGCTACACCTTC. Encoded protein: CASSPDISYGYTF.